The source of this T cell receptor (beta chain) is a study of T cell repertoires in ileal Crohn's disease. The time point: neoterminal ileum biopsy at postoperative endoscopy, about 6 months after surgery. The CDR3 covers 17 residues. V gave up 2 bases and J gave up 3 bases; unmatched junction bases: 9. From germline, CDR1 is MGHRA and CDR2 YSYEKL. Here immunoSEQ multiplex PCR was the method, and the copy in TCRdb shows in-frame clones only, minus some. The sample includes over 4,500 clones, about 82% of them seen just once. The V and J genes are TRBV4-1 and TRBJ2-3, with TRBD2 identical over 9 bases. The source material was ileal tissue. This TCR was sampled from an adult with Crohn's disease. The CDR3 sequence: CASSQWAGGTTTDTQYF. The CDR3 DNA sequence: TGCGCCAGCAGCCAATGGGCGGGAGGGACTACAACAGATACGCAGTATTTT.